The 21 T cell receptor beta chains reported below all come from one sample, sequenced in a study of radiation and T cells in renal cell carcinoma. Libraries were prepared by immunoSEQ multiplex PCR; TCRdb keeps only in-frame clonotypes and omits some of them. The sample carries around 13,000 clones, 25% to 35% recorded once. Treatment described: 15 Gy SBRT to primary tumor, nephrectomy 4 weeks later. The sequences come from tumor tissue, collected from a patient whose treatment included radiotherapy and nephrectomy. These receptors were obtained from a man aged 60 to 69 with renal cell carcinoma.

The chain employs TRBV30 and TRBJ2-7; D gene unclear. V was cut by 0 bases and J by 4 bases, with 4 bases left in between. Germline CDR1 reads GTSNPN; CDR2 reads SVGIG (reference sequence). The CDR3 has 11 residues. Written as DNA, the CDR3 is TGTGCCTGGAGTGTCTCGTACGAGCAGTACTTC. Translation gives CAWSVSYEQYF.

The V and J genes are TRBV4-3 and TRBJ1-2, with D possibly TRBD1 on 6 matching bases. The V end was cut by 0 bases, the J end by 4 bases, with 12 bases between. This CDR3 has 15 residues. Germline V gives CDR1 LGHNA, CDR2 YSLEER. The CDR3 DNA follows: TGCGCCAGCAGCCAAGATTCACAGGGCTTCTATGGCTACACCTTC. This codes for CASSQDSQGFYGYTF.

V gene TRBV25-1 combines with J gene TRBJ2-3; possible D gene TRBD2, 5 bases. Trimming took off 7 bases at V and 4 bases at J, with 12 bases between the two ends. The CDR3 runs 13 residues. Germline loops: CDR1 MGHDK, CDR2 SYGVNS. CDR3 region: CASTRGWADTQYF. DNA for the CDR3: TGTGCCAGCACCCGGGGATGGGCAGATACGCAGTATTTT.

The chain carries TRBV5-4 and TRBJ2-1; 8 bases fit TRBD1. CDR3 length equals 15 residues. V shed 3 bases, J shed 7 bases, and the junction held 9 bases outside the gene matches. CDR1 is SGHNT, CDR2 YYREEE, per germline (reference sequence). The CDR3 here is CASSWTGFGMNEQFF. CDR3 coding DNA: TGTGCCAGCAGCTGGACAGGGTTTGGAATGAATGAGCAGTTCTTC.

This chain uses TRBV7-2 with TRBJ1-1; D gene unclear. The CDR3 runs 14 residues. Germline V gene lookup returns CDR1 SGHTA and CDR2 FQGNSA. The V and J ends lost 5 bases and 1 base respectively, with 11 bases between them. For the CDR3, the DNA is TGTGCCAGCAGCCCATGGGCCGCGAACACTGAAGCTTTCTTT. Translation: CASSPWAANTEAFF.

The rearrangement links TRBV6-6 to TRBJ2-7, with D perhaps matching TRBD1 (6 bases). Per the germline V gene, CDR1 is MNHNY and CDR2 is SVGAGI (reference sequence). The ends were cut back, 7 bases at V and 3 bases at J, with 13 bases in the middle. The CDR3 has 13 amino acids. The CDR3 loop reads CASKQGNNYEQYF. CDR3 DNA sequence: TGTGCCAGCAAACAGGGAAATAACTACGAGCAGTACTTC.

Only a few counts were recorded for this clone. The CDR3 protein is CASSAALGNTEAFF. In DNA, the CDR3 is TGCGCCAGCAGCGCGGCCCTGGGGAACACTGAAGCTTTCTTT. The V and J genes are TRBV5-1 and TRBJ1-1, with D unresolved. V lost 4 bases, J lost 1 base, and 11 bases lay in between. The CDR3 totals 14 residues. From germline, CDR1 is SGHRS and CDR2 YFSETQ.

The chain couples TRBV10-1 to TRBJ2-5; 7 positions match TRBD2. J gave up 3 bases and V 2 bases, and 3 bases lay outside the gene matches. This CDR3 has 14 residues. Per germline, CDR1 WNHNN and CDR2 SYGVQD (reference sequence). CDR3 sequence (DNA): TGCGCCAGCAGTGAGGCGGGGGAAAAAGAGACCCAGTACTTC. It is translated as CASSEAGEKETQYF.

The genes are TRBV5-1 and TRBJ2-5; 9 bases line up with TRBD2. V gave up 3 bases and J gave up 3 bases; unmatched junction bases: 9. The CDR3 totals 16 residues. The germline CDR1 and CDR2 sequences are SGHRS and YFSETQ. The CDR3 nucleotides are TGCGCCAGCAGCTCACGAGTGACTAGCGGCGAAGAGACCCAGTACTTC. Translation: CASSSRVTSGEETQYF.

This chain uses TRBV6-1 with TRBJ2-5; no clear D gene. Germline-derived CDR1 and CDR2 are MNHNS and SASEGT. Between the trimmed V and J ends, which lost 2 bases and 5 bases, there was a span of 6 bases. This CDR3 spans 12 amino acids. CDR3 protein: CASSERWETQYF. As DNA, the CDR3 is TGTGCCAGCAGTGAAAGGTGGGAGACCCAGTACTTC.

CDR3 residues: CAICKTSGLYEQYF. CDR3 DNA: TGTGCCATCTGTAAGACTAGCGGACTATACGAGCAGTACTTC. The rearrangement links TRBV10-3 to TRBJ2-7; 9 bases are a match to TRBD2. This CDR3 region has 14 residues. Germline assignment: CDR1 ENHRY and CDR2 SYGVKD. The trim removed 8 bases at V and 4 bases at J, leaving 9 bases unmatched.

Within the sample, this clone is medium-sized (0.01 to 0.1%). The chain carries TRBV4-3 and TRBJ2-5; D unclear. V lost 0 bases, J lost 7 bases, and 15 bases lay in between. Germline CDR1 is LGHNA and CDR2 is YSLEER. The CDR3 has 15 amino acids. CDR3: CASSQDQPGLGTQYF. The CDR3 bases are TGCGCCAGCAGCCAAGATCAACCAGGTCTGGGGACCCAGTACTTC.

This clone was found a few times. The chain uses TRBV29-1 and TRBJ1-2, with 7 bases that match TRBD1. Trimming removed 5 bases from V and 3 bases from J; junction bases left unmatched: 9. The CDR3 contains 14 residues. Germline V gives CDR1 SQVTM, CDR2 ANQGSEA. The CDR3: CSVLRDSLHYGYTF. DNA of the CDR3: TGCAGCGTTTTACGGGACAGCCTCCACTATGGCTACACCTTC.

The V gene is TRBV19, the J gene TRBJ2-1; D ambiguous. Germline lookup yields CDR1 LNHDA and CDR2 SQIVND (reference sequence). This CDR3 region has 16 residues. Trimming removed 3 bases at V and 10 bases at J, with 22 bases between. This CDR3 is CASSIFADPSAGEQFF. CDR3 bases: TGTGCCAGTAGTATTTTCGCGGACCCGAGTGCTGGGGAGCAGTTCTTC.

V and J are TRBV7-7 and TRBJ2-2, with D tentatively TRBD1 (5 bases). The germline V gene encodes CDR1 SSHAT and CDR2 FNYEAQ (reference sequence). The V end lost 1 base, the J end lost 5 bases, and 11 bases lay between the germline ends. This CDR3 region has 15 residues. The CDR3 nucleotides read TGTGCCAGCAGCTTAGATGGTAGGGGAACCGGGGAGCTGTTTTTT. Translated, it gives CASSLDGRGTGELFF. Together with reference TRBV7-7 and TRBJ2-2, the CDR3 gives the full variable domain: GAGVSQSPRYKVTKRGQDVTLRCDPISSHATLYWYQQALGQGPEFLTYFNYEAQPDKSGLPSDRFSAERPEGSISTLTIQRTEQRDSAMYRCASSLDGRGTGELFFGEGSRLTVL.

This clone was observed many times. The gene calls are TRBV25-1 and TRBJ1-3; maybe TRBD1 (6 bases). From germline, CDR1 is MGHDK and CDR2 SYGVNS. The V end was cut by 7 bases, the J end by 5 bases, with 12 bases between. The CDR3 is 13 amino acids. The CDR3 DNA reads TGTGCCAGCACTACGGACAGCCGAAACACCATATATTTT. This gives the protein CASTTDSRNTIYF.

This clone appeared a few times. This chain connects TRBV4-2 to TRBJ1-1, with 8 bases identical to TRBD1. Losses at the gene ends were 5 bases for V and 2 bases for J; bases not matched to a gene: 4. The germline V gene encodes CDR1 LGHNA and CDR2 YNFKEQ. There are 14 residues in the CDR3. Here the CDR3 reads CASSLGQDNTEAFF. DNA for the CDR3: TGTGCCAGCAGCTTGGGACAGGACAACACTGAAGCTTTCTTT.

This clone was counted a few times. The chain is built from TRBV29-1 and TRBJ1-2, with D tentatively TRBD1 (5 bases). Looked up from germline, CDR1 is SQVTM and CDR2 is ANQGSEA. V lost 3 bases and J 4 bases, leaving 24 bases between the germline ends. The CDR3 has 17 amino acids. The CDR3, as DNA: TGCAGCGTTGAGCGAGCCCCAGGGCGCCCACTAATCTATGGCTACACCTTC. Its protein product is CSVERAPGRPLIYGYTF.

The rearrangement uses TRBV2 and TRBJ2-7, with 8 bases aligning to TRBD1. This CDR3 is built from 12 residues. The V and J ends lost 4 bases and 4 bases, in that order; junction bases with no gene match: 0. Germline assignment: CDR1 SNHLY and CDR2 FYNNEI. CDR3 sequence reads: CASSGQGYEQYF. The CDR3 bases are TGTGCCAGCAGTGGACAGGGGTACGAGCAGTACTTC.

The chain combines TRBV2 with TRBJ2-7; TRBD1 aligns across 8 bases. The germline V gene has CDR1 SNHLY and CDR2 FYNNEI. V shed 8 bases and J 5 bases; nucleotides not matched to a gene: 11. The CDR3 spans 14 residues. The CDR3 spells CASQWETGVDEQYF. The CDR3 coding sequence is TGTGCCAGCCAGTGGGAGACAGGGGTCGACGAGCAGTACTTC.

This clone was detected a few times. The chain has TRBV4-2 and TRBJ2-5; 7 positions agree with TRBD1. Germline-derived CDR1 and CDR2 are LGHNA and YNFKEQ. The length of the CDR3 is 13 residues. The V and J ends lost 6 bases and 5 bases, in that order; junction bases with no gene match: 6. CDR3 coding DNA: TGTGCCAGCAGACCAGGGGGATTGGAGACCCAGTACTTC. Protein: CASRPGGLETQYF.